This TCR beta chain was identified in a study of cytomegalovirus exposure and HLA in healthy donors. Whole-study context: HLA-typed donors were the source of some 80 million unique TCRs, which an early data release held. Study results and limitations: Most observed TCR sequences were rare, whereas some public TCRs were detected in many donors. Reports state that TCR beta sequences accurately predicted most subjects' HLA-A and HLA-B alleles. Serostatus for CMV was the only available immune exposure information.

Comments on this clone: Its antigen is currently unknown.

In the PCR, 60 Vbeta and 13 Jbeta primers were used. Repertoires were generated with immunoSEQ multiplex PCR, while TCRdb's copy carries only in-frame clones and drops some. The sample lists fewer than 200,000 clones, about 85% seen once, with about 2.5% in the top ten. Per the germline V gene, CDR1 is SEHNR and CDR2 is FQNEAQ (reference sequence). The CDR3 is 16 residues long. J gave up 2 bases and V 5 bases, and 10 bases lay outside the gene matches. The V and J genes are TRBV7-9 and TRBJ2-3; TRBD1 aligns across 7 bases. Sequences were obtained from PBMCs. This sequence was found in a man between 25 and 39 years old in good health and CMV-seropositive. Here the CDR3 reads CASSPTGTVNTDTQYF. CDR3 nucleotides: TGTGCCAGCAGCCCGACCGGGACAGTAAACACAGATACGCAGTATTTT.